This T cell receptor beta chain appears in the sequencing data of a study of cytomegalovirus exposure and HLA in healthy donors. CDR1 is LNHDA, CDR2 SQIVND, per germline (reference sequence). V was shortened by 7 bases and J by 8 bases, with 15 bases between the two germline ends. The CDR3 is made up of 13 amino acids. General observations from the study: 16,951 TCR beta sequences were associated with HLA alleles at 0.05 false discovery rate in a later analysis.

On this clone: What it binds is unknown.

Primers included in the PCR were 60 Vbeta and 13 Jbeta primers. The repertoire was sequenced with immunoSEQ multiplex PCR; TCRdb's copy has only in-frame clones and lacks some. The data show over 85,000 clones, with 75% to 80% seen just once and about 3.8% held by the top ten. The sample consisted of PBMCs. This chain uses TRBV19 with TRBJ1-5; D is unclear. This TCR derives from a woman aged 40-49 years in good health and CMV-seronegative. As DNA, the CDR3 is TGTGCCAGTACGGTTTCCGAGATTGAGCCCCAGCATTTT. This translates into CASTVSEIEPQHF.